This TCR beta chain was observed in a study of radiotherapy plus CTLA-4 blockade in lung cancer. TCRdb's copy holds only in-frame clones and misses some; the assay was immunoSEQ multiplex PCR. The sample lists 43,000 or so clones, roughly 73% occurring once. CDR3 size: 15 residues. Germline CDR1 is SGHTA and CDR2 is FQGNSA. With V trimmed by 2 bases and J by 3 bases, 4 bases remained unmatched. This sequence was found in a human donor with non-small cell lung cancer who had a complete response to radiotherapy plus ipilimumab. This sequence joins TRBV7-2 and TRBJ1-1; TRBD1 aligns across 9 bases. This specimen consisted of peripheral blood, obtained from a patient treated with radiotherapy plus ipilimumab. The CDR3 bases are TGTGCCAGCAGCTTAACCAGGACAGGGGACACTGAAGCTTTCTTT. Protein: CASSLTRTGDTEAFF.